This T cell receptor beta chain was sequenced in a study of tumor and adjacent non-tumor tissue in lung cancer. Study-level points and caveats: Tumor TCR diversity, when higher, was linked to shorter survival. Tumor tissue had significantly higher TCR diversity than normal lung.

Germline V gene sequence: CDR1 DFQATT, CDR2 SNEGSKA (reference sequence). This CDR3 has 15 residues. TCRbeta libraries were built with three rounds of nested PCR, modified from ARM-PCR. TCRdb reprocessed the multiplex PCR reads with MiXCR, giving one entry per CDR3 protein. The sample records tens of thousands of distinct CDR3 sequences, approximately 59% being singletons. Worth noting for this clonotype: What it recognizes is unknown. At one of its ends the junction is not consistent with the germline gene, which may arise from a read error.

This sample's RNA came from whole unsorted tissue. More than 3 cm separated this lung sample from the edge of the tumor. Chemotherapy-naive patients with new lung cancer underwent thoracic surgery in China, August–late 2014. The chain employs TRBV20-1 and TRBJ2-7; 9 bases are shared with TRBD2. The sequenced sample was distant non-tumor lung tissue. This TCR was sampled from a woman between 35 and 50 years old with non-small cell lung cancer. CDR3 sequence reads: CCAIGWASGKYEQYF. The CDR3 DNA sequence: TGCTGTGCTATTGGGTGGGCTAGCGGGAAGTACGAGCAGTACTTC.